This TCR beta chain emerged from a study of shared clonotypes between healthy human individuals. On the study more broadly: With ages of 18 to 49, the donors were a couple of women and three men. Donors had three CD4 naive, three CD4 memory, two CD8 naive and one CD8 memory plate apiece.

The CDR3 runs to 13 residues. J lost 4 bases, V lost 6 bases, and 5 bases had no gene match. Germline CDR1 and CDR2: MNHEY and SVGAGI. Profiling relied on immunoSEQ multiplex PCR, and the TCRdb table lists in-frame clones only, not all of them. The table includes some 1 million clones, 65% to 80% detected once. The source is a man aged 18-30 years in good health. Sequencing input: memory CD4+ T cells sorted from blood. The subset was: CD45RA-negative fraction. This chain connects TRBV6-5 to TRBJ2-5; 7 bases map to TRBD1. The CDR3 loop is CASSLYRGETQYF. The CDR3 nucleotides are TGTGCCAGCAGCCTCTACAGGGGAGAGACCCAGTACTTC.